What follows are 15 T cell receptor beta chains derived from one specimen sequenced in a study of shared clonotypes between healthy human individuals. The protocol was immunoSEQ multiplex PCR, while the TCRdb copy is restricted to in-frame clones and leaves out a portion. The data hold a few hundred thousand clones, with over 75% observed a single time. The sequencing sample was made of memory CD8+ T cells sorted from blood. Subset indicated: CD45RO+ cells pooled with CCR7-negative TemRA cells. The receptors come from a man aged 18 to 30 in good health.

V gene TRBV28 combines with J gene TRBJ1-2, with a weak D call TRBD1 (5 bases). The CDR3 totals 14 residues. Deletions cut 6 bases from V and 4 bases from J, with 15 bases between. Germline lookup yields CDR1 MDHEN and CDR2 SYDVKM. Here the CDR3 reads CASSPRQSGYGYTF. CDR3 nucleotides: TGTGCCAGCAGCCCTCGACAGTCCGGCTATGGCTACACCTTC.

The chain links TRBV11-2 to TRBJ2-7; D is perhaps TRBD2 (6 bases). Trimming left V 1 base short and J 3 bases short, with 10 bases between. The CDR3 has 14 amino acids. Germline CDR1 SGHAT, CDR2 FQNNGV. CDR3 region: CASSLVGSSYEQYF. The CDR3 DNA reads TGTGCCAGCAGCTTAGTCGGGAGTAGCTACGAGCAGTACTTC.

J is TRBJ2-1 and V is TRBV5-6; maybe TRBD2 (5 bases). CDR3 length: 14 amino acids. CDR1 and CDR2 from the germline V gene are SGHDT and YYEEEE. Trimming cost V 6 bases and J 8 bases, with 18 bases left between them. The CDR3 coding sequence is TGTGCCAGCACCCCGGTCGAGACTAATGATGAGCAGTTCTTC. Protein sequence: CASTPVETNDEQFF.

This chain uses TRBV7-9 with TRBJ2-1; 7 nucleotides agree with TRBD1. The CDR3 is 14 amino acids. Germline assignment: CDR1 SEHNR and CDR2 FQNEAQ (reference sequence). The ends lost 6 bases at V and 4 bases at J; junction bases unmatched: 6. This CDR3 is CASSPADRYNEQFF. As DNA, the CDR3 is TGTGCCAGCAGTCCCGCGGACAGGTACAATGAGCAGTTCTTC.

The V and J genes are TRBV29-1 and TRBJ1-2; unclear D gene. Trimming cost V 7 bases and J 0 bases, with 15 bases left between them. The germline gives CDR1 SQVTM, CDR2 ANQGSEA. This CDR3 contains 14 residues. This CDR3 is CSAHSWQANYGYTF. As DNA, the CDR3 is TGCAGCGCCCATAGCTGGCAGGCTAACTATGGCTACACCTTC.

The rearrangement links TRBV4-3 to TRBJ2-7; 7 positions match TRBD1. Germline V gives CDR1 LGHNA, CDR2 YSLEER. The CDR3 length is 14 residues. V trimming: 2 bases; J trimming: 2 bases; junction bases outside the gene matches: 3. The CDR3 loop reads CASSQWTGAYEQYF. In DNA, the CDR3 is TGCGCCAGCAGCCAATGGACAGGAGCCTACGAGCAGTACTTC.

This clone was picked up one time. This chain links TRBV19 with TRBJ2-1; no firm D call. Germline loops: CDR1 LNHDA, CDR2 SQIVND (reference sequence). This CDR3 has 12 residues. The ends were cut back, 7 bases at V and 10 bases at J, with 14 bases in the middle. The DNA of the CDR3 is TGTGCCAGTACCTCCCCGTGGGAAGAGCAGTTCTTC. Encoded protein: CASTSPWEEQFF.

About this clone: Different DNA sequences within this sample yield the same CDR3. V usage is TRBV6-1 and J usage is TRBJ2-6; D may correspond to TRBD1 or TRBD2 (5 bases each). Germline assignment: CDR1 MNHNS and CDR2 SASEGT. The CDR3 is 16 amino acids. V lost 6 bases and J lost 0, with 12 bases in between. The DNA for the CDR3 is TGTGCCAGCAGCGAAACAGGAGGCTCTGGGGCCAACGTCCTGACTTTC. Residues: CASSETGGSGANVLTF.

The rearrangement joins TRBV7-2 to TRBJ2-7; 8 bases are shared with TRBD2. The CDR3 sequence is 13 residues long. Trimming took 3 bases from V and 5 from J; bases not matched to a gene: 3. Germline V gene sequence: CDR1 SGHTA, CDR2 FQGNSA. The CDR3, as DNA: TGTGCCAGCAGCTTTTTCGGGGGGGACGAGCAGTACTTC. It encodes CASSFFGGDEQYF. Variable domain in full (rest from reference TRBV7-2 and TRBJ2-7): GAGVSQSPSNKVTEKGKDVELRCDPISGHTALYWYRQSLGQGLEFLIYFQGNSAPDKSGLPSDRFSAERTGGSVSTLTIQRTQQEDSAVYLCASSFFGGDEQYFGPGTRLTVT.

The chain links TRBV6-4 to TRBJ2-5, with 11 bases matching TRBD2. Germline CDR1 reads MRHNA; CDR2 reads SNTAGT. The ends lost 2 bases at V and 5 bases at J; junction bases unmatched: 1. This CDR3 comprises 14 residues. The CDR3, as DNA: TGTGCCAGCAGTGACCCTAGCGGGAGGGAGACCCAGTACTTC. Residues: CASSDPSGRETQYF.

By share of the sample, this clone is medium-sized. The chain joins TRBV10-3 to TRBJ1-2; 7 bases are a match to TRBD1. This CDR3 is built from 13 residues. Per germline, CDR1 ENHRY and CDR2 SYGVKD. With V trimmed by 4 bases and J by 5 bases, 4 bases remained unmatched. CDR3 in DNA: TGTGCCATCAGTGCCCCGACAGGGTATGGCTACACCTTC. Its protein is CAISAPTGYGYTF.

This clone appeared many times. The chain recombines TRBV15 with TRBJ2-7; TRBD1 agrees at 7 bases. CDR1 and CDR2 from the germline V gene are LNHNV and YYDKDF (reference sequence). This CDR3 region has 16 residues. Trimming removed 3 bases from V and 0 bases from J; junction bases left unmatched: 8. The CDR3, as DNA: TGTGCCACCAGCAGGGGGGACAGCGCGAGCTCCTACGAGCAGTACTTC. Translated, it gives CATSRGDSASSYEQYF.

The chain couples TRBV2 to TRBJ2-7, with 9 bases matching TRBD1. V was clipped by 8 bases and J by 1 base; unmatched bases: 3. Germline V gene data show CDR1 as SNHLY and CDR2 as FYNNEI. The CDR3 consists of 13 residues. The chain's CDR3 is CASYRGPSYEQYF. The DNA for the CDR3 is TGTGCCAGCTACAGGGGGCCGTCCTACGAGCAGTACTTC. The whole variable domain, remainder taken from reference TRBV2 and TRBJ2-7, is EPEVTQTPSHQVTQMGQEVILRCVPISNHLYFYWYRQILGQKVEFLVSFYNNEISEKSEIFDDQFSVERPDGSNFTLKIRSTKLEDSAMYFCASYRGPSYEQYFGPGTRLTVT.

Points on this clone: A far bigger clonotype differs at one base, so this is likely a read error. The chain uses TRBV11-2 and TRBJ2-3; D is undetermined. This CDR3 contains 12 residues. Per the germline V gene, CDR1 is SGHAT and CDR2 is FQNNGV. V lost 3 bases to trimming and J lost 3 bases, with 4 bases between them. The CDR3 DNA sequence: TGTGCCAGCAGCTTGGAGACAGATACGCAGTATTTT. Its translation is CASSLETDTQYF.

This clone occurred once. This sequence joins TRBV7-9 and TRBJ2-7; 9 bases map to TRBD1. The CDR3 spans 17 residues. Germline lookup yields CDR1 SEHNR and CDR2 FQNEAQ (reference sequence). Trimming removed 2 bases from V and 1 base from J; junction bases left unmatched: 9. The CDR3 sequence: CASSLPRGQGLSYEQYF. DNA of the CDR3: TGTGCCAGCAGCTTACCCAGGGGACAGGGTTTATCCTACGAGCAGTACTTC.